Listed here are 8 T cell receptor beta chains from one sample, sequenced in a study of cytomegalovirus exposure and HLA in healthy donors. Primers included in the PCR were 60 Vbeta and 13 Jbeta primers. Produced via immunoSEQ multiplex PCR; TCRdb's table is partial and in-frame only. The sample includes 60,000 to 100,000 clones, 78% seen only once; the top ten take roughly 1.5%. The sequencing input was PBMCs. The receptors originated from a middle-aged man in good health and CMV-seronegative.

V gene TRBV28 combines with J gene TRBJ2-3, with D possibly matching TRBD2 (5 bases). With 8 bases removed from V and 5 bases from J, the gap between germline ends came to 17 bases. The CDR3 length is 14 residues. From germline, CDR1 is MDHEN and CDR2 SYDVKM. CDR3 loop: CASPPSGEVDTQYF. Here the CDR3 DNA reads TGTGCCAGCCCGCCAAGCGGAGAGGTAGATACGCAGTATTTT.

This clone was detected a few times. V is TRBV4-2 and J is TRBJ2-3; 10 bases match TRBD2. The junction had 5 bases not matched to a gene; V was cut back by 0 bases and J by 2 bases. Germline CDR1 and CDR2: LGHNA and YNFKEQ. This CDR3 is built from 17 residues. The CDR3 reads CASSQEDSGRDTDTQYF. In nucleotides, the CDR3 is TGTGCCAGCAGCCAAGAAGACAGCGGGAGGGACACAGATACGCAGTATTTT.

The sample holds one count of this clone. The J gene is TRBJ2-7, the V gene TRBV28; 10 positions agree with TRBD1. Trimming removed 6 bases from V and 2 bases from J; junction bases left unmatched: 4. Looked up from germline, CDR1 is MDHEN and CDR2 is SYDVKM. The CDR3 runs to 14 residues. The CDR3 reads CASSGQGVTYEQYF. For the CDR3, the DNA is TGTGCCAGCAGCGGACAGGGGGTAACCTACGAGCAGTACTTC.

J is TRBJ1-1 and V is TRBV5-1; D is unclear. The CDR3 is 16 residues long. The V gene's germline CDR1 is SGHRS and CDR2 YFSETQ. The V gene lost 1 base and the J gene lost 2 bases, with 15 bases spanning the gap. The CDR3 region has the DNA TGCGCCAGCAGCTTGTTCGTAATGGGCCCCAACACTGAAGCTTTCTTT. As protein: CASSLFVMGPNTEAFF.

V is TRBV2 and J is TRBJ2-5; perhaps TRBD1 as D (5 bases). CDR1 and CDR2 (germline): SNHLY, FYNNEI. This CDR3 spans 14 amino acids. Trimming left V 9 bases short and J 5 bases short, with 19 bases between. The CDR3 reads CASPRNRSSETQYF. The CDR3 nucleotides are TGTGCCAGTCCGAGGAACAGGTCTTCGGAGACCCAGTACTTC. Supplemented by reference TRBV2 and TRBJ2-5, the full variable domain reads EPEVTQTPSHQVTQMGQEVILRCVPISNHLYFYWYRQILGQKVEFLVSFYNNEISEKSEIFDDQFSVERPDGSNFTLKIRSTKLEDSAMYFCASPRNRSSETQYFGPGTRLLVL.

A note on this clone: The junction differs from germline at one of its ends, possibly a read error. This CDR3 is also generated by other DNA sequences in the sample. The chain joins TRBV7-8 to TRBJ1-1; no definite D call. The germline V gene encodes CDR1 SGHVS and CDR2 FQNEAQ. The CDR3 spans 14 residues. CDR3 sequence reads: CASSLLRSGSEAFF. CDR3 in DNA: TGTGCTAGCAGCCTCTTAAGGAGTGGATCTGAAGCTTTCTTT.

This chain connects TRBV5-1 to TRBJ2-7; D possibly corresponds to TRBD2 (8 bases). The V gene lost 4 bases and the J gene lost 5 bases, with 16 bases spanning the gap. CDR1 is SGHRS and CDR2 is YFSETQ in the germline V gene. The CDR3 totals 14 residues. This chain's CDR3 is CASSPGTAGDEQYF. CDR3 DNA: TGCGCCAGCAGCCCGGGGACAGCGGGGGACGAGCAGTACTTC.

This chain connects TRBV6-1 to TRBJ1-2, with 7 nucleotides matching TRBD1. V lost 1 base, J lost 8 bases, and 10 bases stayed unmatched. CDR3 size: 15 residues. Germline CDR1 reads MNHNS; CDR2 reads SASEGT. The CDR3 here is CASSEDSKGAGGYTF. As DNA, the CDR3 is TGTGCCAGCAGTGAAGACAGTAAGGGGGCAGGGGGCTACACCTTC.